This paragraph reports one T cell receptor beta chain. Trimming removed 4 bases at V and 8 bases at J, with 11 bases between. CDR1 KGHDR and CDR2 SFDVKD come from the germline V gene. The CDR3 is 13 amino acids. The source of the sample is a study of blood T cell repertoires in COVID-19. Study information: From T cells, B-cell-depleted T cells, or PBMCs came the material, which was cDNA or gDNA.

Data came from immunoSEQ multiplex PCR; TCRdb stores just in-frame clones and leaves some out. The repertoire holds hundreds of thousands of clones, with about 89% as singletons. This chain links TRBV24-1 with TRBJ2-1, with TRBD1 as a possible D gene (6 bases). Sequences were obtained from peripheral blood. The sequence was collected from a woman in her 50s with COVID-19, enrolled during active disease. As DNA, the CDR3 is TGTGCCACCAGTGAAGGGGGAGCCGATGAGCAGTTCTTC. Translation: CATSEGGADEQFF.